These T cell receptor beta chains were read from a single sample in a study of blood T cell repertoires in COVID-19. Generated by immunoSEQ multiplex PCR, the TCRdb table keeps only in-frame clones and is missing some. The sample lists fewer than 300,000 clones, 75% to 95% occurring once. What was sequenced was PBMCs or T cells enriched from blood (not recorded which). The receptor set was obtained from a woman younger than 45 who had recovered from COVID-19. The CDR3 runs from the conserved cysteine through the conserved F or W. Fields, in order: J gene, V gene, D gene, clone size, CDR3 protein, CDR3 DNA. D genes are given only for firm matches. Size tells how often a clone was seen (once, few, many) or the class of an expanded clone, and some rows leave it out.

TRBJ2-7	TRBV27	TRBD1	-	CASSRAGGDYEQYF	TGTGCCAGCAGTAGGGCAGGGGGCGACTACGAGCAGTACTTC
TRBJ1-4	TRBV5-5	-	once	CASSLTQDNEKLFF	TGTGCCAGCAGCTTAACACAAGATAATGAAAAACTGTTTTTT
TRBJ1-5	TRBV29-1	TRBD1	-	CSVAGQGNQPQHF	TGCAGCGTTGCGGGACAGGGAAATCAGCCCCAGCATTTT
TRBJ2-3	TRBV19	-	-	CASSFGGSHTDTQYF	TGTGCCAGTAGTTTCGGGGGAAGCCACACAGATACGCAGTATTTT
TRBJ2-7	TRBV19	TRBD2	-	CASSIGRDEQYF	TGTGCCAGTAGTATTGGGAGGGACGAGCAGTACTTC
TRBJ1-2	TRBV6-5	-	-	CASSYSDLGTYGYTF	TGTGCCAGCAGTTACTCGGACTTGGGAACCTATGGCTACACCTTC
TRBJ1-1	TRBV6-5	-	-	CASSPILGGNTEAFF	TGTGCCAGCAGCCCCATCCTAGGAGGGAACACTGAAGCTTTCTTT
TRBJ2-7	TRBV7-3	TRBD2	-	CASSKSGMGLEQYF	TGTGCCAGCAGCAAAAGCGGGATGGGGCTCGAGCAGTACTTC
TRBJ1-1	TRBV28	-	-	CASSSTSQGSLWTEAFF	TGTGCCAGCAGTTCCACCTCCCAGGGCTCGTTATGGACTGAAGCTTTCTTT
TRBJ1-2	TRBV28	-	-	CASTPDSSGYTF	TGTGCCAGCACCCCCGACAGTAGTGGCTACACCTTC
TRBJ1-3	TRBV4-1	-	-	CASSQLWSSGNTIYF	TGCGCCAGCAGCCAACTGTGGAGCTCTGGAAACACCATATATTTT
TRBJ1-6	TRBV4-1	-	-	CASSQGSGYNSPLHF	TGCGCCAGCAGCCAAGGTAGTGGTTATAATTCACCCCTCCACTTT
TRBJ1-4	TRBV6-2/TRBV6-3	TRBD1	once	CASSGGQGAPEKLFF	TGTGCCAGCAGTGGGGGACAGGGGGCGCCTGAAAAACTGTTTTTT
TRBJ2-7	TRBV18	-	-	CASSPQGGGYEQYF	TGTGCCAGCTCACCTCAGGGAGGAGGCTACGAGCAGTACTTC
TRBJ2-5	TRBV6-5	-	-	CASSRQNKKTQYF	TGTGCCAGCAGTCGACAGAACAAGAAGACCCAGTACTTC
TRBJ1-5	TRBV6-5	TRBD1	once	CASSSDRGWQPQHF	TGTGCCAGCAGTTCGGACAGGGGGTGGCAGCCCCAGCATTTT
TRBJ2-2	TRBV7-9	-	once	CASSLERAFSTGELFF	TGTGCCAGCAGCTTAGAGCGGGCCTTCTCTACCGGGGAGCTGTTTTTT
TRBJ2-7	TRBV6-5	TRBD2	once	CASTSLAGVYEQYF	TGTGCCAGCACCTCACTAGCGGGAGTTTACGAGCAGTACTTC
TRBJ2-7	TRBV6-5	-	-	CASSPATVTYEQYF	TGTGCCAGCAGTCCCGCGACAGTAACCTACGAGCAGTACTTC
TRBJ2-2	TRBV9	TRBD1	-	CASSGQGAGNTGELFF	TGTGCCAGCAGCGGGCAGGGGGCAGGGAACACCGGGGAGCTGTTTTTT
TRBJ2-3	TRBV9	-	-	CASSVVTKDTQYF	TGTGCCAGCAGCGTAGTGACTAAAGATACGCAGTATTTT
TRBJ1-2	TRBV18	TRBD1	-	CASSPAPTGNYGYTF	TGTGCCAGCTCCCCTGCACCGACAGGGAACTATGGCTACACCTTC
TRBJ1-2	TRBV7-2	-	-	CASSLYPGSYGYTF	TGTGCCAGCAGCTTATACCCAGGTTCCTATGGCTACACCTTC
TRBJ2-6	TRBV19	-	-	CASSYSSGANVLTF	TGTGCCAGTAGTTACAGCTCTGGGGCCAACGTCCTGACTTTC
TRBJ2-7	TRBV6-2/TRBV6-3	TRBD1	once	CASSRDPGQPYEQYF	TGTGCCAGCAGTCGGGACCCGGGACAGCCCTACGAGCAGTACTTC
TRBJ2-7	TRBV18	-	-	CASSSSSYEQYF	TGTGCCAGCTCATCTTCTTCCTACGAGCAGTACTTC
TRBJ2-5	TRBV6-2/TRBV6-3	TRBD2	-	CASSRTSGETQYF	TGTGCCAGCAGTAGGACTAGCGGAGAGACCCAGTACTTC
TRBJ1-4	TRBV7-9	-	-	CASSPGQPTTNEKLFF	TGTGCCAGCAGCCCAGGACAGCCTACAACTAATGAAAAACTGTTTTTT